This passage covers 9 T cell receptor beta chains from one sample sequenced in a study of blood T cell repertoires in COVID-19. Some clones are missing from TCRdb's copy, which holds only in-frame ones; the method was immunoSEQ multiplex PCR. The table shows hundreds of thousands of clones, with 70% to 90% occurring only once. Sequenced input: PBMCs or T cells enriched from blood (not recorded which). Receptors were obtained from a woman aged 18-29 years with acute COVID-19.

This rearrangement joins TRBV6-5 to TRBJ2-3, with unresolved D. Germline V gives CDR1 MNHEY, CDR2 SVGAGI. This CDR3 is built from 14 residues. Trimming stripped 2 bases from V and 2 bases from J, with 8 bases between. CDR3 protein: CASSYSAPTDTQYF. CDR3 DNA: TGTGCCAGCAGTTACAGCGCCCCCACAGATACGCAGTATTTT.

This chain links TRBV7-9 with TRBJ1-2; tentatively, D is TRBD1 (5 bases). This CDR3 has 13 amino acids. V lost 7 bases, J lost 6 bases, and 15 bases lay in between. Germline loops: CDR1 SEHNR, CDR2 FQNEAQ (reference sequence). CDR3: CASTLRWGDGYTF. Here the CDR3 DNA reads TGTGCCAGCACTCTTCGCTGGGGGGATGGCTACACCTTC.

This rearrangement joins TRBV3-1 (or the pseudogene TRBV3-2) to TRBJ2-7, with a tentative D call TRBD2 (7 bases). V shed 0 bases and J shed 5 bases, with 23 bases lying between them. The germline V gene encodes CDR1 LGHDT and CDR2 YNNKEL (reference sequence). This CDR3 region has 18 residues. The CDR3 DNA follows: TGTGCCAGCAGCCAAGATCCCTATCTACGGGAGGAGGGGGACGAGCAGTACTTC. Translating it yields CASSQDPYLREEGDEQYF.

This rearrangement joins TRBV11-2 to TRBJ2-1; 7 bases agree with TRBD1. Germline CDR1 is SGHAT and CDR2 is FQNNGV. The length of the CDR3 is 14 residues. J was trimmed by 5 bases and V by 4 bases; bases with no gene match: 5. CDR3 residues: CASSSQGVNNEQFF. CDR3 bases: TGTGCCAGCAGCTCGCAGGGGGTAAACAATGAGCAGTTCTTC.

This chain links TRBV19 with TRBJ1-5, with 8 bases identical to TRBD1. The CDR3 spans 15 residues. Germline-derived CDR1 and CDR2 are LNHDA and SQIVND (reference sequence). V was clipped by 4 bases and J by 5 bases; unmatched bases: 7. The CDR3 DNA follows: TGTGCCAGTAGTACACAGGGGGGGTTCCATCAGCCCCAGCATTTT. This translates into CASSTQGGFHQPQHF.

This CDR3 is CASSPSSGNTIYF. CDR3 bases: TGTGCCAGCAGCCCCAGCTCTGGAAACACCATATATTTT. The chain couples TRBV7-9 to TRBJ1-3; D is unresolved. From germline, CDR1 is SEHNR and CDR2 FQNEAQ (reference sequence). The length of the CDR3 is 13 residues. V gave up 5 bases and J gave up 0 bases, with 5 bases separating them.

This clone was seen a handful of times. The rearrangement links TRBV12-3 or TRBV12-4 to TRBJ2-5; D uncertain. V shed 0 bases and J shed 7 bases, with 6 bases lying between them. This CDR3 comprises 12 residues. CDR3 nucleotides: TGTGCCAGCAGTTTAGCGCAGGTGACCCAGTACTTC. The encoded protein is CASSLAQVTQYF.

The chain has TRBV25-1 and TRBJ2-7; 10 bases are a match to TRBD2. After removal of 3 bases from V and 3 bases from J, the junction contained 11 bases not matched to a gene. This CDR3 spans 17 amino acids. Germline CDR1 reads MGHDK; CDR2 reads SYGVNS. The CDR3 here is CASSDGIRRTSGYEQYF. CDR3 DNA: TGTGCCAGCAGTGATGGGATTAGGCGGACTAGCGGCTACGAGCAGTACTTC.

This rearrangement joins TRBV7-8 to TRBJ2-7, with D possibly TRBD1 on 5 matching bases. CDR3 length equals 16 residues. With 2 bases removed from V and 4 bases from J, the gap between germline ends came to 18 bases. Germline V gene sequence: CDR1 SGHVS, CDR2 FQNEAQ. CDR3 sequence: CASSLNYRRRQYEQYF. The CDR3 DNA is TGTGCCAGCAGCTTAAATTACAGAAGAAGACAGTACGAGCAGTACTTC.